Sequencing of this T cell receptor beta chain was carried out in a study of cytomegalovirus exposure and HLA in healthy donors. On the study more broadly: An analysis done earlier identified more than 100 million unique TCR beta sequences from approximately 180 million T cells. Findings of the study overall: Highly shared variants forming one cluster were likely a sequencing artifact. The classifier reportedly diagnosed cytomegalovirus status with high sensitivity and specificity.

Germline V CDR1 and CDR2: LNHDA, SQIVND (reference sequence). Unmatched junction bases numbered 8, after V lost 4 bases and J lost 8 bases. CDR3 length: 14 residues. Use of 60 Vbeta and 13 Jbeta primers characterized the PCR. The protocol was immunoSEQ multiplex PCR, while the TCRdb copy is restricted to in-frame clones and leaves out a portion. Listed are almost 35,000 clones; approximately 2.1% falls within the top ten. Notes on this clone: The target antigen is unknown.

The chain has TRBV19 and TRBJ1-5; 7 bases are a match to TRBD1. The sequenced material came from PBMCs. The TCR sequence derives from a woman aged 40-49 years in good health and CMV-seropositive. The CDR3 DNA reads TGTGCCAGTAGTAGAACACAGGGGTGGGAGCCCCAGCATTTT. This codes for CASSRTQGWEPQHF.